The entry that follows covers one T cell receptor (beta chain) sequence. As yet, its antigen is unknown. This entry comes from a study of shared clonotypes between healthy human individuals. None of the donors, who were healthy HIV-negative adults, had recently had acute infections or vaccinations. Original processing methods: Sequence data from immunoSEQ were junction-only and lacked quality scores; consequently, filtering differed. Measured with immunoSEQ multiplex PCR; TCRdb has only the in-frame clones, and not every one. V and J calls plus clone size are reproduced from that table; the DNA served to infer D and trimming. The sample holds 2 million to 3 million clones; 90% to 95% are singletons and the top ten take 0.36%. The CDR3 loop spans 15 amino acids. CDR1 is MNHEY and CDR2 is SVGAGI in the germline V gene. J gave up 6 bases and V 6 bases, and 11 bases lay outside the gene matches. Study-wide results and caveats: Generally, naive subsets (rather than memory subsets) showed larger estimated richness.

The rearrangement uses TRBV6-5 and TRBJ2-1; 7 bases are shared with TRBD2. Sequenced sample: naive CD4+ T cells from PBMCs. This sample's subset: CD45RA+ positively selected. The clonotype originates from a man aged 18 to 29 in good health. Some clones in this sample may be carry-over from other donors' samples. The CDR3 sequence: CASSTPAGASNEQFF. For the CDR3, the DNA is TGTGCCAGCAGCACTCCCGCGGGAGCCAGCAATGAGCAGTTCTTC.